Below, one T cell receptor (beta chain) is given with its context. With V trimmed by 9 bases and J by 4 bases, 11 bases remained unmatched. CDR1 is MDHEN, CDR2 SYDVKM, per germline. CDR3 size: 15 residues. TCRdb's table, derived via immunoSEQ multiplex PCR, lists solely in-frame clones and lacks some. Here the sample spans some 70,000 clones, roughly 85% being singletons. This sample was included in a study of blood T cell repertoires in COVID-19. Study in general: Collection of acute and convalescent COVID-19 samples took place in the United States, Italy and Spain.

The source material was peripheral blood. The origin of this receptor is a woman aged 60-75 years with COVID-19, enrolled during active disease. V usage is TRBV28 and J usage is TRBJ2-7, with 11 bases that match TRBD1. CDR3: CASNSAGTGGYEQYF. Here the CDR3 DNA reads TGTGCCAGTAATTCCGCCGGGACAGGGGGTTACGAGCAGTACTTC.